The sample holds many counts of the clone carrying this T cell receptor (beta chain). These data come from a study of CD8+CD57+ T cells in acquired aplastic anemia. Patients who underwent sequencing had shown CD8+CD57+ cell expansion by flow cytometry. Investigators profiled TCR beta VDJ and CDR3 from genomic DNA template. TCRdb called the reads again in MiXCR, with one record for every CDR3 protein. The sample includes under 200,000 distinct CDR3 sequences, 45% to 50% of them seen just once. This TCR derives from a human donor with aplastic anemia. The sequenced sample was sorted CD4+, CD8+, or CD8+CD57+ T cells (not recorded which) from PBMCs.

Here the CDR3 reads CASKGVDTGELFF. In nucleotides, the CDR3 is TGTGCCAGCAAGGGGGTGGACACCGGGGAGCTGTTTTTT. This sequence joins TRBV7-6 and TRBJ2-2, with D perhaps matching TRBD1 (6 bases). This CDR3 region has 13 residues. Trimming took off 7 bases at V and 3 bases at J, with 9 bases between the two ends. Germline V gene data show CDR1 as SGHVS and CDR2 as FNYEAQ.